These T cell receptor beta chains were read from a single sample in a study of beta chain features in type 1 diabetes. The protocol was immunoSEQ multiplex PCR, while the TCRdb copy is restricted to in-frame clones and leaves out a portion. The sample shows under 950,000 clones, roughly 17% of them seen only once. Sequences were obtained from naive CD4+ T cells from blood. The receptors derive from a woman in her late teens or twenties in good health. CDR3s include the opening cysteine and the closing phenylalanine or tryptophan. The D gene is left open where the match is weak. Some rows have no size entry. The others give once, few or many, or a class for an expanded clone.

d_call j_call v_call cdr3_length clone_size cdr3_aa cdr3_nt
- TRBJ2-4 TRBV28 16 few CASSLMFLGVKNIQYF TGTGCCAGCAGTTTAATGTTTTTGGGGGTCAAAAACATTCAGTACTTC
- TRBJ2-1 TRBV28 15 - CASSKYQLARNEQFF TGTGCCAGCAGTAAATACCAACTCGCCAGGAATGAGCAGTTCTTC
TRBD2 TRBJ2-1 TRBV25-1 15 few CASSAWTSPHNEQFF TGTGCCAGCAGTGCATGGACTAGCCCCCACAATGAGCAGTTCTTC
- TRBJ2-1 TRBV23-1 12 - CASSQRVSEQFF TGCGCCAGCAGTCAACGCGTTTCTGAGCAGTTCTTC
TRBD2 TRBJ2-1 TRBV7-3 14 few CASSSYSGSDEQFF TGTGCCAGCAGCTCTTATAGCGGGAGTGATGAGCAGTTCTTC
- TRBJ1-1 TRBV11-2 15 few CASSFYRWGSPEAFF TGTGCCAGCAGCTTCTATCGTTGGGGTAGTCCTGAAGCTTTCTTT
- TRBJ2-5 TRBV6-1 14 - CASSVTWHPETQYF TGTGCCAGCAGTGTCACTTGGCATCCGGAGACCCAGTACTTC
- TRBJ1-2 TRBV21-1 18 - CASSKVPRGGNWDYGYTF TGTGCCAGCAGCAAAGTCCCCAGAGGGGGGAACTGGGACTATGGCTACACCTTC
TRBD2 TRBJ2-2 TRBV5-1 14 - CASQRESNTGELFF TGCGCCAGCCAGCGGGAATCGAACACCGGGGAGCTGTTTTTT
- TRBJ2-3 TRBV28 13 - CASTSGGADTQYF TGTGCCAGCACCTCAGGAGGGGCAGATACGCAGTATTTT
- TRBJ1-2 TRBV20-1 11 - CSAGTDYGYTF TGCAGTGCTGGGACGGACTATGGCTACACCTTC
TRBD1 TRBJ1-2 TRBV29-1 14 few CSVGQGQGAYGYTF TGCAGCGTTGGTCAAGGGCAGGGGGCTTATGGCTACACCTTC
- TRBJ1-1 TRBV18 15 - CASSPSAGIYTEAFF TGTGCCAGCTCACCATCGGCAGGGATTTACACTGAAGCTTTCTTT
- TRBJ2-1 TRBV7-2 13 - CASSLEFFARQFF TGTGCCAGCAGCTTAGAGTTTTTTGCCCGGCAGTTCTTC
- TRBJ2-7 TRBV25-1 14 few CASSELDGRYEQYF TGTGCCAGCAGTGAATTGGACGGTCGCTACGAGCAGTACTTC
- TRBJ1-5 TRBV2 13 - CASSDVEVQPQHF TGTGCCAGCAGTGATGTTGAGGTTCAGCCCCAGCATTTT
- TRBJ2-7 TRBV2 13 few CASSALRAGEQYF TGTGCCAGCAGTGCTCTTAGGGCCGGGGAGCAGTACTTC
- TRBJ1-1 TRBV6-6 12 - CASRHENTEAFF TGTGCCAGCAGACATGAAAACACTGAAGCTTTCTTT
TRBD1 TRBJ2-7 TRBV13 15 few CASSPRGTGNYEQYF TGTGCCAGCAGTCCTAGAGGGACAGGGAACTACGAGCAGTACTTC
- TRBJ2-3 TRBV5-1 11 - CASRESDTQYF TGCGCCAGCAGGGAATCAGATACGCAGTATTTT